The 10 T cell receptor beta chains below come from one sample, sequenced in a study of T cell clonotyping in hematopoietic cell transplantation. TCRdb's copy holds only in-frame clones and misses some; the assay was immunoSEQ multiplex PCR. The sample records around 40,000 clones, 85% to 95% being singletons. Noted time point: recipient sample about 28 days before transplant, after cytoreduction. This material consisted of peripheral blood mononuclear cells, taken before stem cell transplant. The receptors were sampled from a man aged 40-49 years with chronic myeloid leukemia. Some clones in this sample may be carry-over from other donors' samples.

The V and J genes are TRBV15 and TRBJ1-6; D is ambiguous. The ends were cut back, 5 bases at V and 13 bases at J, with 9 bases in the middle. Germline CDR1 LNHNV, CDR2 YYDKDF (reference sequence). The CDR3 loop spans 11 amino acids. The CDR3 reads CATSPTPPLHF. The CDR3 DNA reads as TGTGCCACCAGCCCTACACCCCCCCTCCACTTT.

The chain employs TRBV6-1 and TRBJ1-5; tentatively, D is TRBD1 (5 bases). This CDR3 has 15 amino acids. With 9 bases removed from V and 4 bases from J, the gap between germline ends came to 19 bases. CDR1 is MNHNS and CDR2 is SASEGT in the germline V gene. CDR3 amino acids: CASSDSFTGNQPQHF. In DNA, the CDR3 is TGTGCCAGTTCCGACAGTTTCACGGGGAATCAGCCCCAGCATTTT.

In its sample, this clone was seen once. V gene TRBV11-3 combines with J gene TRBJ1-2; D not certain. The CDR3 extends over 12 amino acids. From germline, CDR1 is SGHNT and CDR2 YENEEA. V dropped 8 bases and J dropped 5 bases, with 12 bases sitting between them. The CDR3 DNA is TGTGCCAGCTCCCAAACTAGATATGGCTACACCTTC. Its protein product is CASSQTRYGYTF.

The chain carries TRBV10-3 and TRBJ1-1; D is undetermined. This CDR3 spans 13 amino acids. Germline V CDR1 and CDR2: ENHRY, SYGVKD. V was clipped by 6 bases and J by 5 bases, with 13 bases between them. CDR3 DNA: TGTGCCATCAGCACAACCTTAGAGACTGAAGCTTTCTTT. The encoded protein is CAISTTLETEAFF.

The J gene is TRBJ1-6, the V gene TRBV7-2, with D perhaps matching TRBD1 (5 bases). Germline assignment: CDR1 SGHTA and CDR2 FQGNSA. The CDR3 length is 15 residues. The germline V and J ends were trimmed by 3 bases and 7 bases, with 13 bases remaining between them. CDR3 nucleotide sequence: TGTGCCAGCAGCTTGGACAAACAGCGGAATTCACCCCTCCACTTT. This sequence encodes CASSLDKQRNSPLHF.

The rearrangement joins TRBV19 to TRBJ2-2; 8 nucleotides agree with TRBD2. J lost 4 bases, V lost 3 bases, and 4 bases had no gene match. CDR1 LNHDA and CDR2 SQIVND come from the germline V gene (reference sequence). The CDR3 has 15 amino acids. DNA of the CDR3: TGTGCCAGTAGTATTGGACTAGCTGGCACCGGGGAGCTGTTTTTT. Translated, it gives CASSIGLAGTGELFF.

The chain combines TRBV2 with TRBJ2-1; D ambiguous. Germline values: CDR1 SNHLY, CDR2 FYNNEI. Trimming stripped 2 bases from V and 2 bases from J, with 13 bases between. The CDR3 runs to 16 residues. The CDR3 here is CASSERSGLPYNEQFF. The DNA for the CDR3 is TGTGCCAGCAGTGAAAGATCGGGTCTGCCCTACAATGAGCAGTTCTTC. Complete variable domain (other parts from reference TRBV2 and TRBJ2-1): EPEVTQTPSHQVTQMGQEVILRCVPISNHLYFYWYRQILGQKVEFLVSFYNNEISEKSEIFDDQFSVERPDGSNFTLKIRSTKLEDSAMYFCASSERSGLPYNEQFFGPGTRLTVL.

This clone was counted a single time. The chain has TRBV28 and TRBJ2-5; maybe TRBD1 (6 bases). This CDR3 is built from 17 residues. The germline CDR1 and CDR2 sequences are MDHEN and SYDVKM. The germline V and J ends were trimmed by 7 bases and 3 bases, with 24 bases remaining between them. DNA of the CDR3: TGTGCCAGCACCCAGGGGTGGGAAGGGGCCAGGGAAGAGACCCAGTACTTC. Its protein product is CASTQGWEGAREETQYF.

With respect to this clone: Its ends do not fully match the called genes, so a read error is possible. This chain uses TRBV7-7 with TRBJ2-2, with TRBD1 matching 7 bases. Germline V gives CDR1 SSHAT, CDR2 FNYEAQ (reference sequence). CDR3 size: 15 residues. CDR3 nucleotides: TGTGCTAGCAGCTTCACAGGGGCAGGGGCCGGGGAGCTGTTTTTT. Its translation: CASSFTGAGAGELFF.

The chain carries TRBV5-1 and TRBJ1-2, with D unresolved. CDR1 and CDR2 (germline): SGHRS, YFSETQ. This CDR3 spans 14 amino acids. V lost 0 bases and J 4 bases, leaving 10 bases between the germline ends. The CDR3 is CASSLAVFVYGYTF. The DNA for the CDR3 is TGCGCCAGCAGCTTGGCAGTTTTCGTCTATGGCTACACCTTC.